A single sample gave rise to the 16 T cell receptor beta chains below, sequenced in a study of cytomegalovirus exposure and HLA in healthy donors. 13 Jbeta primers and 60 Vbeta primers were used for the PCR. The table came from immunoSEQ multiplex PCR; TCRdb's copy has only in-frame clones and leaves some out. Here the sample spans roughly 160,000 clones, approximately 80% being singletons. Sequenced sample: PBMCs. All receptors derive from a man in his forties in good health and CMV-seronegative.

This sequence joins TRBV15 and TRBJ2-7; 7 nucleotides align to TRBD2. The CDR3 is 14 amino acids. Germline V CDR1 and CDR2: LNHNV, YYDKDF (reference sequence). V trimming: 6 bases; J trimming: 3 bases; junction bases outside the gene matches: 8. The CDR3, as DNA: TGTGCCACCAGGAAGGGGCCGGGAGGCTACGAGCAGTACTTC. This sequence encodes CATRKGPGGYEQYF.

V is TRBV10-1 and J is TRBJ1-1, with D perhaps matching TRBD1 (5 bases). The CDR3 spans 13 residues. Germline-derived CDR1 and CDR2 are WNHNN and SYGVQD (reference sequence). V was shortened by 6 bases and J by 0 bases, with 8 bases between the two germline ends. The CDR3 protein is CASRQGMNTEAFF. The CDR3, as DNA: TGCGCCAGCAGGCAGGGCATGAACACTGAAGCTTTCTTT.

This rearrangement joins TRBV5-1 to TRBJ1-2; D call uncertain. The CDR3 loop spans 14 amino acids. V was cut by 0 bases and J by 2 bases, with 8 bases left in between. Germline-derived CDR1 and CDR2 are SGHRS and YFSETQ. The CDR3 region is CASSLAGGNYGYTF. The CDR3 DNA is TGCGCCAGCAGCTTGGCGGGTGGAAACTATGGCTACACCTTC.

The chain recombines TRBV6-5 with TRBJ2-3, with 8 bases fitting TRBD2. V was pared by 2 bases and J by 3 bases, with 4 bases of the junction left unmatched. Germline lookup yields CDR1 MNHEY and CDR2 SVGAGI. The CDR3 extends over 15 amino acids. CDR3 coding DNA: TGTGCCAGCAGTTACGAGGGCGGGGGGACAGATACGCAGTATTTT. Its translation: CASSYEGGGTDTQYF.

The CDR3 loop is CASSVSGTGSNEQFF. The CDR3 nucleotides read TGTGCCAGCAGCGTATCCGGGACAGGGAGTAATGAGCAGTTCTTC. J is TRBJ2-1 and V is TRBV9, with TRBD1 matching over 9 bases. The CDR3 loop spans 15 amino acids. Unmatched junction bases numbered 6, after V lost 1 base and J lost 7 bases. Per the germline V gene, CDR1 is SGDLS and CDR2 is YYNGEE.

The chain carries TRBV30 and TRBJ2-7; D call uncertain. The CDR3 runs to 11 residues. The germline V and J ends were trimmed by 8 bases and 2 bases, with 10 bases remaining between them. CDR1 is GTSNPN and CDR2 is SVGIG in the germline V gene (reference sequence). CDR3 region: CAGKRAYEQYF. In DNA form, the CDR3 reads TGTGCCGGGAAAAGAGCCTACGAGCAGTACTTC.

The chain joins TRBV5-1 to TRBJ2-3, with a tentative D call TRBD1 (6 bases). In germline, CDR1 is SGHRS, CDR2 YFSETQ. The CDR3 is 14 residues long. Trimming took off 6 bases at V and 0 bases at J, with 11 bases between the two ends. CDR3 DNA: TGCGCCAGCAACAAGGGACATAGCACAGATACGCAGTATTTT. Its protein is CASNKGHSTDTQYF.

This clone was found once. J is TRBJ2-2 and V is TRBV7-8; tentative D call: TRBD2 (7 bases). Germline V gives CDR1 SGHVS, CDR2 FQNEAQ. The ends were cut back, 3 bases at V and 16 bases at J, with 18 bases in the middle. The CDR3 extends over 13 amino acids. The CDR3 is CASSFQGGAQEFF. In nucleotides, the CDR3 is TGTGCCAGCAGCTTTCAAGGGGGGGCGCAGGAGTTTTTT.

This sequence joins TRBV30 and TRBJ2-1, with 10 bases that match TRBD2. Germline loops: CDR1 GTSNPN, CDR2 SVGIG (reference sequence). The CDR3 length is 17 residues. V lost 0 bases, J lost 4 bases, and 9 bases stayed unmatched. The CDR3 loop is CAWSVQGSGGPYNEQFF. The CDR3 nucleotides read TGTGCCTGGAGTGTACAAGGTAGCGGGGGGCCTTACAATGAGCAGTTCTTC.

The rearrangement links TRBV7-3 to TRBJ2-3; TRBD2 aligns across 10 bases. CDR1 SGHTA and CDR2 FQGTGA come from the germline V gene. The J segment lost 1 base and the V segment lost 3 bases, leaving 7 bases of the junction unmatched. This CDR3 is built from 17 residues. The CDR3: CASSLLAGVAGTDTQYF. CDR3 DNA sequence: TGTGCCAGCAGCTTGCTAGCGGGGGTCGCGGGCACAGATACGCAGTATTTT.

CDR3 in DNA: TGTGCCAGCAGCCCGACAGGGAATTCACCCCTCCACTTT. It specifies CASSPTGNSPLHF. V usage is TRBV9 and J usage is TRBJ1-6; 7 positions match TRBD1. This CDR3 has 13 amino acids. The V segment lost 4 bases and the J segment 7 bases; nucleotides outside the gene matches: 2. Germline values: CDR1 SGDLS, CDR2 YYNGEE.

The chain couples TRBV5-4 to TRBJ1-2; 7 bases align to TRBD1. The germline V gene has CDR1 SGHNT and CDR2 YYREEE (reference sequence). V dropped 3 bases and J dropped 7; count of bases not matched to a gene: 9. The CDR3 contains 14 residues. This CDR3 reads CASSSTGVMLGYTF. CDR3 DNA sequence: TGTGCCAGCAGCTCTACAGGGGTTATGCTTGGCTACACCTTC.

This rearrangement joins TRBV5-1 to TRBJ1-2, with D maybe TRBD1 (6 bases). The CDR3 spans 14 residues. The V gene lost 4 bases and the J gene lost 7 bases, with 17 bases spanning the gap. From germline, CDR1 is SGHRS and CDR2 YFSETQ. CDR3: CASSTSAGALGYTF. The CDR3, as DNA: TGCGCCAGCAGCACCTCGGCGGGGGCGCTTGGCTACACCTTC.

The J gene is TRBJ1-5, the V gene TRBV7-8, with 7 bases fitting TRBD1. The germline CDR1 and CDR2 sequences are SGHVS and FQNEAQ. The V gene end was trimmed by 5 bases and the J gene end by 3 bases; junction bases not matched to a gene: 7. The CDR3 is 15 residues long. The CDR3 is CASSAAGTDNQPQHF. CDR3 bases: TGTGCCAGCAGCGCGGCCGGGACAGACAATCAGCCCCAGCATTTT.

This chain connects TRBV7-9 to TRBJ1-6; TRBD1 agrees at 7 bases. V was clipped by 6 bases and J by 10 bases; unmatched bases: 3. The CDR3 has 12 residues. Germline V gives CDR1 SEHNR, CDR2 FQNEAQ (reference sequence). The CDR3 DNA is TGTGCCAGCAGTACAGGGGAATCACCCCTCCACTTT. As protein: CASSTGESPLHF.

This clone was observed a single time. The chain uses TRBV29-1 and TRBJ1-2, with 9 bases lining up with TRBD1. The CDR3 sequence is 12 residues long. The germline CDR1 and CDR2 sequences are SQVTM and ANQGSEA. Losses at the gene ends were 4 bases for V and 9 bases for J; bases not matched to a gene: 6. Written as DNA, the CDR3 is TGCAGCGTTGCCCGGGACAGGGTTAGCTACACCTTC. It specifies CSVARDRVSYTF.